A single sample gave rise to the 24 T cell receptor beta chains below, sequenced in a study of cytomegalovirus exposure and HLA in healthy donors (dated by TCRdb to about 2017). Receptors were amplified or captured by the immunoSEQ multiplex PCR assay. The multiplex PCR relied on a mix of 60 forward primers for TCR Vbeta segments and 13 reverse primers for TCR Jbeta segments. This immuneACCESS table, as held by TCRdb, lists in-frame sequences with V and J called but not all clones. Of the missing ones, under half trace to an unresolved V gene in checked studies; the others have no known cause. Here the sample has around 160,000 clones; 60% to 80% occur a single time. The ten largest clones represent more than 1.3% of the sample. The sequencing sample was made of PBMCs. The receptor set was obtained from a male donor in good health and CMV-seronegative.

The chain couples TRBV5-1 to TRBJ2-5; a weak D match, TRBD2 (6 bases). The CDR3 contains 13 residues. Trimming took off 0 bases at V and 4 bases at J, with 7 bases between the two ends. Germline V gene data show CDR1 as SGHRS and CDR2 as YFSETQ. The CDR3: CASSLDGRETQYF. Here the CDR3 DNA reads TGCGCCAGCAGCTTGGACGGGAGAGAGACCCAGTACTTC.

The rearrangement joins TRBV2 to TRBJ2-2; unclear D gene. The V end lost 6 bases, the J end lost 2 bases, and 10 bases lay between the germline ends. Germline V gene lookup returns CDR1 SNHLY and CDR2 FYNNEI. The CDR3 covers 14 residues. The CDR3 reads CASSRLLNTGELFF. The CDR3 DNA is TGTGCCAGCAGCCGGTTACTCAACACCGGGGAGCTGTTTTTT.

This clone was detected only once. This chain uses TRBV6-6 with TRBJ2-7; no clear D. The ends were cut back, 2 bases at V and 4 bases at J, with 6 bases in the middle. This CDR3 has 12 residues. The germline V gene encodes CDR1 MNHNY and CDR2 SVGAGI (reference sequence). DNA for the CDR3: TGTGCCAGCAGTTACCAGTTTTACGAGCAGTACTTC. Protein product: CASSYQFYEQYF.

The V and J genes are TRBV4-3 and TRBJ1-6; the D is unclear. The germline V gene has CDR1 LGHNA and CDR2 YSLEER. The CDR3 length is 13 residues. Deletions cut 0 bases from V and 16 bases from J, with 13 bases between. CDR3 amino acids: CASSQEGRAPLHF. The CDR3 coding sequence is TGCGCCAGCAGCCAAGAAGGGAGGGCCCCGCTCCACTTT.

This CDR3 reads CASTQPGQGNEQYF. The CDR3 DNA sequence: TGTGCCAGTACTCAACCGGGACAGGGAAACGAGCAGTACTTC. V and J are TRBV19 and TRBJ2-7; the match to TRBD1 covers 9 bases. Looked up from germline, CDR1 is LNHDA and CDR2 is SQIVND (reference sequence). There are 14 residues in the CDR3. V dropped 7 bases and J dropped 5; count of bases not matched to a gene: 9. Together with reference TRBV19 and TRBJ2-7, the CDR3 gives the full variable domain: DGGITQSPKYLFRKEGQNVTLSCEQNLNHDAMYWYRQDPGQGLRLIYYSQIVNDFQKGDIAEGYSVSREKKESFPLTVTSAQKNPTAFYLCASTQPGQGNEQYFGPGTRLTVT.

The chain employs TRBV19 and TRBJ1-5, with a weak D call TRBD1 (5 bases). V lost 4 bases and J 4 bases, leaving 11 bases between the germline ends. This CDR3 region has 14 residues. CDR1 LNHDA and CDR2 SQIVND come from the germline V gene (reference sequence). Written as DNA, the CDR3 is TGTGCCAGTAGTAGCGCCTACAGGAATCAGCCCCAGCATTTT. Protein sequence: CASSSAYRNQPQHF.

This clone was seen only a few times. The V call is TRBV6-5, the J call TRBJ1-1; D is unclear. The length of the CDR3 is 12 residues. CDR1 MNHEY and CDR2 SVGAGI come from the germline V gene. Trimming shortened V by 11 bases and J by 0 bases, and 10 bases separated the two germline ends. The CDR3 DNA reads TGTGCCTCCGGGAATATGAACACTGAAGCTTTCTTT. This sequence encodes CASGNMNTEAFF.

This chain links TRBV2 with TRBJ2-1; D uncertain. The CDR3 consists of 15 residues. V gave up 4 bases and J gave up 3 bases, with 13 bases separating them. Germline V lookup: CDR1 SNHLY, CDR2 FYNNEI. CDR3 sequence reads: CASSVQISLYNEQFF. The CDR3 nucleotides are TGTGCCAGCAGTGTTCAGATTAGCCTCTACAATGAGCAGTTCTTC. Together with reference TRBV2 and TRBJ2-1, the CDR3 gives the full variable domain: EPEVTQTPSHQVTQMGQEVILRCVPISNHLYFYWYRQILGQKVEFLVSFYNNEISEKSEIFDDQFSVERPDGSNFTLKIRSTKLEDSAMYFCASSVQISLYNEQFFGPGTRLTVL.

V usage is TRBV5-6 and J usage is TRBJ2-2; D not certain. This CDR3 is 11 amino acids long. The V gene's germline CDR1 is SGHDT and CDR2 YYEEEE. Trimming took off 6 bases at V and 5 bases at J, with 5 bases between the two ends. Here the CDR3 reads CASTLTGELFF. The CDR3 coding sequence is TGTGCCAGCACCCTAACCGGGGAGCTGTTTTTT.

The J gene is TRBJ1-6, the V gene TRBV27, with 9 bases identical to TRBD1. The CDR3 loop spans 16 amino acids. CDR1 MNHEY and CDR2 SMNVEV come from the germline V gene (reference sequence). V lost 5 bases to trimming and J lost 4 bases; unmatched junction nucleotides: 6. The CDR3 DNA reads as TGTGCCAGCAGTGCGGGGACAGGGCAATATAATTCACCCCTCCACTTT. Its protein product is CASSAGTGQYNSPLHF.

This clone was seen a single time. This sequence joins TRBV9 and TRBJ2-1; weak D call: TRBD1 (5 bases). This CDR3 is built from 15 residues. Trimming took off 1 base at V and 0 bases at J, with 8 bases between the two ends. Germline V gives CDR1 SGDLS, CDR2 YYNGEE. CDR3 sequence: CASSVIDSSYNEQFF. DNA of the CDR3: TGTGCCAGCAGCGTAATAGACAGCTCCTACAATGAGCAGTTCTTC.

The J gene is TRBJ2-7, the V gene TRBV7-2; 8 nucleotides align to TRBD2. Germline-derived CDR1 and CDR2 are SGHTA and FQGNSA. The J segment lost 4 bases and the V segment lost 5 bases, leaving 10 bases of the junction unmatched. The CDR3 spans 15 residues. The CDR3 loop reads CASSRSGTSRYEQYF. CDR3 coding DNA: TGTGCCAGCAGCAGATCCGGGACTAGTAGATACGAGCAGTACTTC.

This clone was detected only a few times. The chain is built from TRBV11-2 and TRBJ2-5, with a tentative D call TRBD2 (7 bases). Germline V gene lookup returns CDR1 SGHAT and CDR2 FQNNGV. The V end lost 5 bases, the J end lost 7 bases, and 20 bases lay between the germline ends. The CDR3 has 15 residues. CDR3 DNA sequence: TGTGCCAGCAGCCCGCGGGGGCAGAAGGGTGTGACCCAGTACTTC. It encodes CASSPRGQKGVTQYF.

The rearrangement uses TRBV4-2 and TRBJ2-1, with D perhaps matching TRBD1 (5 bases). CDR1 and CDR2 (germline): LGHNA, YNFKEQ. V gave up 1 base and J gave up 0 bases, with 10 bases separating them. This CDR3 is built from 16 residues. CDR3 in amino acids: CASSQGPQASYNEQFF. For the CDR3, the DNA is TGTGCCAGCAGCCAAGGTCCACAGGCCTCCTACAATGAGCAGTTCTTC.

This chain joins TRBV6-1 and TRBJ1-5; D gene uncertain. V lost 10 bases and J lost 7, with 11 bases in between. Germline V gene sequence: CDR1 MNHNS, CDR2 SASEGT. The CDR3 length is 11 residues. The CDR3 nucleotides are TGTGCCACCTCATCGAGACAGCCCCAGCATTTT. Translation gives CATSSRQPQHF.

This clone has only a few counts. The chain joins TRBV9 to TRBJ1-3, with 8 bases lining up with TRBD1. The germline CDR1 and CDR2 sequences are SGDLS and YYNGEE. V shed 0 bases and J 4 bases; nucleotides not matched to a gene: 6. The CDR3 spans 16 residues. CDR3 sequence reads: CASSVAPDREGNTIYF. CDR3 in DNA: TGTGCCAGCAGCGTAGCCCCGGACAGGGAAGGAAACACCATATATTTT.

The rearrangement joins TRBV6-5 to TRBJ2-5, with 7 positions matching TRBD1. The J call is in doubt because the DNA end fits TRBJ2-7 better. CDR1 and CDR2 (germline): MNHEY, SVGAGI. This CDR3 is built from 14 residues. CDR3 amino acids: CASSYSGTDYEQYF. The CDR3 nucleotides are TGTGCCAGCAGTTACTCGGGGACAGACTACGAGCAGTACTTC.

V is TRBV5-6 and J is TRBJ2-7, with 8 bases fitting TRBD1. The CDR3 totals 13 residues. The germline V gene encodes CDR1 SGHDT and CDR2 YYEEEE. V dropped 4 bases and J dropped 7; count of bases not matched to a gene: 7. The CDR3 nucleotides read TGTGCCAGCAGCCAGGGGACAGGCCGAGAGCAGTACTTC. It yields the protein CASSQGTGREQYF.

This chain connects TRBV18 to TRBJ1-1; 8 bases are a match to TRBD1. Germline CDR1 KGHSH, CDR2 LQKENI. The ends lost 3 bases at V and 1 base at J; junction bases unmatched: 13. The CDR3 covers 18 residues. CDR3 sequence: CASSPNTFGDRGNTEAFF. The DNA for the CDR3 is TGTGCCAGCTCACCTAACACTTTCGGAGACAGGGGGAACACTGAAGCTTTCTTT.

V gene TRBV7-8 combines with J gene TRBJ1-6, with TRBD1 matching over 9 bases. The J segment lost 10 bases and the V segment lost 5 bases, leaving 12 bases of the junction unmatched. Germline V gene data show CDR1 as SGHVS and CDR2 as FQNEAQ. This CDR3 comprises 16 residues. The CDR3 protein is CASSNRPGTGWSPLHF. The CDR3, as DNA: TGTGCCAGCAGCAACCGTCCCGGGACAGGGTGGTCACCCCTCCACTTT. Full variable domain (rest looked up from reference TRBV7-8 and TRBJ1-6): GAGVSQSPRYKVAKRGQDVALRCDPISGHVSLFWYQQALGQGPEFLTYFQNEAQLDKSGLPSDRFFAERPEGSVSTLKIQRTQQEDSAVYLCASSNRPGTGWSPLHFGNGTRLTVT.

The chain combines TRBV6-1 with TRBJ1-1; no clear D gene. The germline gives CDR1 MNHNS, CDR2 SASEGT. CDR3 length equals 14 residues. The V end lost 6 bases, the J end lost 2 bases, and 13 bases lay between the germline ends. The CDR3 DNA reads as TGTGCCAGCAGGGATAGAACAGTTAACACTGAAGCTTTCTTT. Amino acids: CASRDRTVNTEAFF.

This clone was recorded once. This rearrangement joins TRBV4-3 to TRBJ2-1, with TRBD1 matching over 7 bases. CDR1 and CDR2 (germline): LGHNA, YSLEER. J lost 3 bases, V lost 0 bases, and 5 bases had no gene match. This CDR3 has 16 amino acids. DNA of the CDR3: TGCGCCAGCAGCCAAGATGGGACAGATTTCTACAATGAGCAGTTCTTC. Its protein is CASSQDGTDFYNEQFF.

The chain employs TRBV6-1 and TRBJ1-6; D gene ambiguous. The germline CDR1 and CDR2 sequences are MNHNS and SASEGT. The CDR3 sequence is 13 residues long. V lost 4 bases, J lost 9 bases, and 10 bases lay in between. The CDR3 DNA is TGTGCCAGCAGTGGGGCGCGGGCTTCACCCCTCCACTTT. It codes for CASSGARASPLHF.

This chain links TRBV7-9 with TRBJ2-1, with 12 bases matching TRBD2. V lost 5 bases, J lost 2 bases, and 1 base stayed unmatched. The length of the CDR3 is 15 residues. CDR1 and CDR2 from the germline V gene are SEHNR and FQNEAQ (reference sequence). The CDR3 loop is CASSRLAGAYNEQFF. In DNA, the CDR3 is TGTGCCAGCAGCCGACTAGCGGGAGCCTACAATGAGCAGTTCTTC. The entire variable domain, with the rest obtained from reference TRBV7-9 and TRBJ2-1, is as follows: DTGVSQNPRHKITKRGQNVTFRCDPISEHNRLYWYRQTLGQGPEFLTYFQNEAQLEKSRLLSDRFSAERPKGSFSTLEIQRTEQGDSAMYLCASSRLAGAYNEQFFGPGTRLTVL.